The source of this TCR beta chain is a study of neoadjuvant anti-PD-1 for oral cavity cancer. Study-level information: Patients without progression received a fourth nivolumab dose around day 43, then surgical resection on days 50-56.

Sequencing was performed with immunoSEQ multiplex PCR; in TCRdb, only in-frame clones are kept and a portion is missing. Here the sample spans about 32,000 clones, 80% being singletons. Trimming pared 4 bases from V and 3 bases from J, leaving 17 bases between. This CDR3 is 15 amino acids long. Time point indicated: after neoadjuvant nivolumab, at surgical resection. The receptor comes from a person aged 40 to 85 with oral cavity squamous cell carcinoma. This chain uses TRBV5-3 with TRBJ2-7; D possibly corresponds to TRBD1 (6 bases). TRBV5-3 has ORF status, its function being uncertain. Source: PBMCs, taken after nivolumab (anti-PD-1) treatment. CDR3 residues: CARSLRTVPIYEQYF. Written as DNA, the CDR3 is TGTGCCAGAAGCCTCAGGACAGTCCCCATCTACGAGCAGTACTTC.